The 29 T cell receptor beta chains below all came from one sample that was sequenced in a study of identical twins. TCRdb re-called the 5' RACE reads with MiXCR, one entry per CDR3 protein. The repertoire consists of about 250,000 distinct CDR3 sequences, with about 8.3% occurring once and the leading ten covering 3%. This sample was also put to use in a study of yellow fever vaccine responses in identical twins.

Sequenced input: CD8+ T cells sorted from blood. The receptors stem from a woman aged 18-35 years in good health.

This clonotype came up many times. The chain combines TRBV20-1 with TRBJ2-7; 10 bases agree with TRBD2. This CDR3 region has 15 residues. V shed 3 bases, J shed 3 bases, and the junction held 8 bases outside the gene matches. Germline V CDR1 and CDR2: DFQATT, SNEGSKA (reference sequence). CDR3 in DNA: TGCAGTGCTAGTCGGCCTAGCGGGAGCCACTACGAGCAGTACTTC. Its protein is CSASRPSGSHYEQYF.

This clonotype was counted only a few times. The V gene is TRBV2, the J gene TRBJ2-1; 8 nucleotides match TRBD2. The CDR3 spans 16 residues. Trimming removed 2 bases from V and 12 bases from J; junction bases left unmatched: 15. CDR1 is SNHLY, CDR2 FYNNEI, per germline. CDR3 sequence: CASSESSAGVGFWQFF. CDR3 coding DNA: TGTGCCAGCAGTGAAAGCTCAGCGGGAGTCGGTTTCTGGCAGTTCTTC.

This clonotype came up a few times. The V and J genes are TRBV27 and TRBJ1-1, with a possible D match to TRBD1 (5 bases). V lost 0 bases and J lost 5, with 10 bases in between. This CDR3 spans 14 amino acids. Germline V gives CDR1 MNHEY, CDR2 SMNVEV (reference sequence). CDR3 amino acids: CASSLSGGRTEAFF. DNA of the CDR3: TGTGCCAGCAGTTTATCTGGGGGGAGGACTGAAGCTTTCTTT.

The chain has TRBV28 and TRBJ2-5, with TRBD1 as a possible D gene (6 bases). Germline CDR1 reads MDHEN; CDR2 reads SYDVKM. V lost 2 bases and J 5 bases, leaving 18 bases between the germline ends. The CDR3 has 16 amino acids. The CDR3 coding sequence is TGTGCCAGCAGTTTAATTGGTCAGGGGCCGTACGAGACCCAGTACTTC. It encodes CASSLIGQGPYETQYF.

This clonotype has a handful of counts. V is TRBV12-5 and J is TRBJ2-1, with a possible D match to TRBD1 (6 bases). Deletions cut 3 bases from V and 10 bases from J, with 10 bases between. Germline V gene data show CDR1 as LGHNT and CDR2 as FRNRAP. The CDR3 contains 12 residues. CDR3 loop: CASGLRTDEQFF. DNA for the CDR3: TGTGCTAGTGGTTTAAGGACAGACGAGCAGTTCTTC.

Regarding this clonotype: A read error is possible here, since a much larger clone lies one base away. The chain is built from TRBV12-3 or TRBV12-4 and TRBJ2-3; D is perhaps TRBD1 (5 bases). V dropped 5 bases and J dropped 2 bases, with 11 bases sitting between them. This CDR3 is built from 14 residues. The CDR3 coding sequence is TGTGCCAGCAGTATGGTGGGGCCCACAGATACGCAGTATTTT. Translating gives CASSMVGPTDTQYF.

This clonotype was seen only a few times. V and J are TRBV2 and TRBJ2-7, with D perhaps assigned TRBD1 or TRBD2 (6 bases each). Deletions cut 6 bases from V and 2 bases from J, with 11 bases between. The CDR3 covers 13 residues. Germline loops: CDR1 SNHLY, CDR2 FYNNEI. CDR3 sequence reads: CASREGTTYEQYF. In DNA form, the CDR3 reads TGTGCCAGCAGGGAGGGGACAACCTACGAGCAGTACTTC.

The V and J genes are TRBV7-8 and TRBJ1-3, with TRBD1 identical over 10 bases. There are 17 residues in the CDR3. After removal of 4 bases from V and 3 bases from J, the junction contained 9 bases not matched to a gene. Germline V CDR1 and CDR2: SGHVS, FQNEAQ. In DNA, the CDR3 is TGTGCCAGCAGCTCGGGAGGGACAGGGGCTTTTGGAAACACCATATATTTT. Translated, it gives CASSSGGTGAFGNTIYF.

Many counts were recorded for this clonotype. In DNA form, the CDR3 reads TGCGCCAGCAGCCAAACACGGACAGGGGGGGCCTACGAGCAGTACTTC. Translation: CASSQTRTGGAYEQYF. The chain employs TRBV4-1 and TRBJ2-7, with 10 bases fitting TRBD1. J gave up 2 bases and V 2 bases, and 6 bases lay outside the gene matches. This CDR3 is 16 amino acids long. Germline V gene lookup returns CDR1 MGHRA and CDR2 YSYEKL.

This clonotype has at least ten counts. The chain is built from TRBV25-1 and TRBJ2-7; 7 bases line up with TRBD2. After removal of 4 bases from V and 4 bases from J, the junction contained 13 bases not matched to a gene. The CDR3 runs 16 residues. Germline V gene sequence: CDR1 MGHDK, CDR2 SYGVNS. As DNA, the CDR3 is TGTGCCAGCAGTGGGTTAGCGGGCCCGGGGAGGTACGAGCAGTACTTC. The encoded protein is CASSGLAGPGRYEQYF.

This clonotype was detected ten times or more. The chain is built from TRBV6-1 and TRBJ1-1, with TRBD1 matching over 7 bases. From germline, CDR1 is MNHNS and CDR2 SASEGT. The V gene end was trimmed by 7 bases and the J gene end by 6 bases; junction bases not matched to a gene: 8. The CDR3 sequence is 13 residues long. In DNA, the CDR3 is TGTGCCAGCACCTCAGGGGGTGGGTCTGAAGCTTTCTTT. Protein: CASTSGGGSEAFF.

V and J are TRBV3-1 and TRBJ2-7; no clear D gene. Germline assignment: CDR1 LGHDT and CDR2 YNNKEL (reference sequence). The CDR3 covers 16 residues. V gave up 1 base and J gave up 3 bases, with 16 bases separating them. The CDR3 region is CASSQAKGSSFYEQYF. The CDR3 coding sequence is TGTGCCAGCAGCCAAGCGAAGGGATCTTCTTTCTACGAGCAGTACTTC.

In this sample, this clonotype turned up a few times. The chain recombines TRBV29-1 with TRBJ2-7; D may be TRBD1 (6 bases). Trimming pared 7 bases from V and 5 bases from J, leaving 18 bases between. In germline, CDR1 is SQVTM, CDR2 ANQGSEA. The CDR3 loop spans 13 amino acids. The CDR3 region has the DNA TGCAGCGGGACCCGGGACAATCGGGACGAGCAGTACTTC. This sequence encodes CSGTRDNRDEQYF.

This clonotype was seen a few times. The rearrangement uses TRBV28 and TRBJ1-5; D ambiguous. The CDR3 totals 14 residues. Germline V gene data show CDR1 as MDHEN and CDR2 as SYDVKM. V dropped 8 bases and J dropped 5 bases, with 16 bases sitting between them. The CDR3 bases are TGTGCCAGCCGGAATCGCCGGGGAGATCAGCCCCAGCATTTT. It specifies CASRNRRGDQPQHF.

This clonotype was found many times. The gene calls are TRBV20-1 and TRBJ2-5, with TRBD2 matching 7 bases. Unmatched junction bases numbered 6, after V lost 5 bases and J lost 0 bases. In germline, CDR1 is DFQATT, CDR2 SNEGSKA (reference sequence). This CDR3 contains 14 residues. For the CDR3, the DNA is TGCAGTGCTCGGGAGGACCAGTACCAAGAGACCCAGTACTTC. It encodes CSAREDQYQETQYF.

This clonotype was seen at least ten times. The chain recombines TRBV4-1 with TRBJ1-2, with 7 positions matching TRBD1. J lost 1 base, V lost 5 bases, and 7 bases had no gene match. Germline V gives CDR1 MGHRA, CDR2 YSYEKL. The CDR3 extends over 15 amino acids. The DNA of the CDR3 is TGCGCCAGCAGCACCGCCGGGACAGATAACTATGGCTACACCTTC. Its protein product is CASSTAGTDNYGYTF.

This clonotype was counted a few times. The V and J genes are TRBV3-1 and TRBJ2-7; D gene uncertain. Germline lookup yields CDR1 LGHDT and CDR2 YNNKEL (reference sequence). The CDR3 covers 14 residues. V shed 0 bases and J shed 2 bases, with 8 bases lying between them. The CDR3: CASSQEEPTYEQYF. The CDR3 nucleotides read TGTGCCAGCAGCCAAGAAGAGCCCACCTACGAGCAGTACTTC.

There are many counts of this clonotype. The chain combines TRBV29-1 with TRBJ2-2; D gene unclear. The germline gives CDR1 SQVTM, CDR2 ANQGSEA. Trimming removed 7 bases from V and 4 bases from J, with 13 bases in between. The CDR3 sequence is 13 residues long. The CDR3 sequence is CSGRQAGTGELFF. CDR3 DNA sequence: TGCAGCGGTCGGCAGGCCGGCACCGGGGAGCTGTTTTTT.

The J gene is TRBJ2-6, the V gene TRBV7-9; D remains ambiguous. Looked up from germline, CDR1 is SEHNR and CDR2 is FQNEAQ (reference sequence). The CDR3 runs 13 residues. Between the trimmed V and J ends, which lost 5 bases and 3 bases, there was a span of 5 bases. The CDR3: CASSPLGANVLTF. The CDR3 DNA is TGTGCCAGCAGCCCGCTTGGGGCCAACGTCCTGACTTTC. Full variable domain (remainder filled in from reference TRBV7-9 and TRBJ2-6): DTGVSQNPRHKITKRGQNVTFRCDPISEHNRLYWYRQTLGQGPEFLTYFQNEAQLEKSRLLSDRFSAERPKGSFSTLEIQRTEQGDSAMYLCASSPLGANVLTFGAGSRLTVL.

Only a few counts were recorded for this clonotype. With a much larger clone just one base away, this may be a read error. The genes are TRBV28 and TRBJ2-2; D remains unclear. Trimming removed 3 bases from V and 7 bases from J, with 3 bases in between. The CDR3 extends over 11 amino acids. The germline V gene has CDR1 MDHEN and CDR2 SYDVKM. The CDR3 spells CASSFIGELFF. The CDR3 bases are TGTGCCAGCAGTTTCATCGGGGAGCTGTTTTTT.

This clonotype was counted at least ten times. DNA for the CDR3: TGCAGCGTTGCCAACGGACAGGGCGACAATGAGCAGTTCTTC. The encoded protein is CSVANGQGDNEQFF. This rearrangement joins TRBV29-1 to TRBJ2-1; 8 nucleotides match TRBD1. The germline gives CDR1 SQVTM, CDR2 ANQGSEA. The ends lost 4 bases at V and 5 bases at J; junction bases unmatched: 7. The CDR3 is made up of 14 amino acids.

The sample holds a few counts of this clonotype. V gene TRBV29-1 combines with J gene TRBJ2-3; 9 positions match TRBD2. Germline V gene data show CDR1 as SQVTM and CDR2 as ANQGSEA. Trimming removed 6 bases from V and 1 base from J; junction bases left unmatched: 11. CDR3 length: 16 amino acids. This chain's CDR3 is CSVPPGLAAGTDTQYF. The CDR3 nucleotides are TGCAGCGTCCCACCGGGACTAGCAGCAGGCACAGATACGCAGTATTTT.

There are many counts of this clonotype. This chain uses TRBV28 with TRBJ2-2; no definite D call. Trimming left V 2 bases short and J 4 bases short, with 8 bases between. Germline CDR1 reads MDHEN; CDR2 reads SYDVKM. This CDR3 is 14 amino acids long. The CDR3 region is CASSLDIPTGELFF. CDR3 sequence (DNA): TGTGCCAGCAGTTTAGATATACCCACCGGGGAGCTGTTTTTT.

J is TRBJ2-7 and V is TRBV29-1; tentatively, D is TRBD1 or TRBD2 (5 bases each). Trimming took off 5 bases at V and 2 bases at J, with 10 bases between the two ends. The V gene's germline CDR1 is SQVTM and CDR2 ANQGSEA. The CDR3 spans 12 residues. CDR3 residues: CSVLGETYEQYF. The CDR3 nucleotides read TGCAGCGTTTTGGGGGAAACCTACGAGCAGTACTTC.

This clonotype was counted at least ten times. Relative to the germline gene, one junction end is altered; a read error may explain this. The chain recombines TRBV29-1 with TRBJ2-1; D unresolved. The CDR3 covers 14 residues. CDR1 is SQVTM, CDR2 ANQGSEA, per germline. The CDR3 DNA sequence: TGCAGCGTGGAAGGGTCGTCCTCCTACAATGAGCAGTTCTTC. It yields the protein CSVEGSSSYNEQFF.

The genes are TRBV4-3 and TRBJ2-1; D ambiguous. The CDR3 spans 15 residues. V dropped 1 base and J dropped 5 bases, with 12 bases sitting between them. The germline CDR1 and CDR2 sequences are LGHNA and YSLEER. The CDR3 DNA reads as TGCGCCAGCAGCCAAGGTGGCCTCGTTAACAATGAGCAGTTCTTC. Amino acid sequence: CASSQGGLVNNEQFF.

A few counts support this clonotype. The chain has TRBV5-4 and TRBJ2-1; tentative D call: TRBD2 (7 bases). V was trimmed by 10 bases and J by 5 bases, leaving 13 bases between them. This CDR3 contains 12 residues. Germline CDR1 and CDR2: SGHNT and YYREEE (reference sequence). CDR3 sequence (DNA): TGTGCCTGGGGGGGGCTCGACAATGAGCAGTTCTTC. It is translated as CAWGGLDNEQFF. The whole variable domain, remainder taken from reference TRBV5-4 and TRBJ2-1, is ETGVTQSPTHLIKTRGQQVTLRCSSQSGHNTVSWYQQALGQGPQFIFQYYREEENGRGNFPPRFSGLQFPNYSSELNVNALELDDSALYLCAWGGLDNEQFFGPGTRLTVL.

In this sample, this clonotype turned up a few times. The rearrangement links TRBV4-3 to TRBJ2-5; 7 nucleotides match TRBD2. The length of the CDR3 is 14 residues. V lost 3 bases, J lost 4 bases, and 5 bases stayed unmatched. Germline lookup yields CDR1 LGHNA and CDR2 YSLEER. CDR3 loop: CASSQRLAPETQYF. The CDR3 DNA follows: TGCGCCAGCAGCCAGCGACTAGCCCCAGAGACCCAGTACTTC.

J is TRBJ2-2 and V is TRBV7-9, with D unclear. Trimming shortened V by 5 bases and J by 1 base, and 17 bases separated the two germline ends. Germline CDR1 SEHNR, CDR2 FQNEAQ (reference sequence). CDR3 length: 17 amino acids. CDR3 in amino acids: CASSPTESRQNTGELFF. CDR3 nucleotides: TGTGCCAGCAGCCCCACCGAGAGCAGACAGAACACCGGGGAGCTGTTTTTT.